A single sample is the source of the 25 T cell receptor beta chains below, sequenced in a study of Tregs in tolerant kidney transplant recipients. Sequenced by immunoSEQ multiplex PCR; TCRdb stores in-frame clones only, minus some. In the table there are more than 75,000 clones, 80% to 95% of which are singletons. Sequenced here: CD4+ T cells from blood, sampled before the transplant. These TCRs come from a human donor who received a combined kidney and bone marrow transplant.

This chain links TRBV11-2 with TRBJ2-2, with D unresolved. The CDR3 is 14 residues long. Germline V lookup: CDR1 SGHAT, CDR2 FQNNGV. Trimming pared 7 bases from V and 3 bases from J, leaving 12 bases between. The CDR3 nucleotides read TGTGCCAGCAAGAGGTCACCATACACCGGGGAGCTGTTTTTT. Translation: CASKRSPYTGELFF.

This chain connects TRBV4-2 to TRBJ2-5; tentatively, D is TRBD1 (5 bases). With 2 bases removed from V and 2 bases from J, the gap between germline ends came to 12 bases. The CDR3 has 15 amino acids. Per germline, CDR1 LGHNA and CDR2 YNFKEQ. The CDR3 protein is CASSQKWGSQETQYF. CDR3 in DNA: TGTGCCAGCAGCCAAAAGTGGGGCTCTCAAGAGACCCAGTACTTC.

V is TRBV11-3 and J is TRBJ2-2; D possibly corresponds to TRBD2 (6 bases). The CDR3 runs 15 residues. The V and J ends lost 4 bases and 2 bases respectively, with 11 bases between them. Germline V gene sequence: CDR1 SGHNT, CDR2 YENEEA. CDR3 sequence: CASSWGLSNTGELFF. CDR3 in DNA: TGTGCCAGCAGCTGGGGACTTTCCAACACCGGGGAGCTGTTTTTT.

As for this clone: Other DNA sequences from this sample encode an identical CDR3 as well. This sequence joins TRBV27 and TRBJ1-6, with 9 bases that match TRBD1. The CDR3 is 18 amino acids. Germline trimming cut 5 bases from V and 1 base from J; bases unmatched to any gene: 9. Germline V lookup: CDR1 MNHEY, CDR2 SMNVEV (reference sequence). Here the CDR3 DNA reads TGTGCCAGCAGTACGGACAGGGGAGGCGGGTCCTATAATTCACCCCTCCACTTT. It codes for CASSTDRGGGSYNSPLHF.

This clone was detected a few times. The chain couples TRBV30 to TRBJ2-7; D gene uncertain. Per germline, CDR1 GTSNPN and CDR2 SVGIG (reference sequence). Deletions cut 0 bases from V and 3 bases from J, with 12 bases between. The CDR3 loop spans 14 amino acids. CDR3 region: CAWSVLLSRYEQYF. The CDR3, as DNA: TGTGCCTGGAGTGTACTCCTTTCCCGCTACGAGCAGTACTTC.

This clone was counted only a few times. J is TRBJ2-1 and V is TRBV6-7; a weak D match, TRBD2 (6 bases). TRBV6-7 is an ORF for which the function is uncertain. The CDR3 consists of 14 residues. As DNA, the CDR3 is TGTGGGCTCACCGGGGCTAGCGAGGGTAATGAGCAGTTCTTC. As protein: CGLTGASEGNEQFF.

V is TRBV4-2 and J is TRBJ2-5, with D possibly being TRBD2 (6 bases). The length of the CDR3 is 14 residues. Germline V gene data show CDR1 as LGHNA and CDR2 as YNFKEQ. V was cut by 4 bases and J by 3 bases, with 12 bases left in between. The DNA of the CDR3 is TGTGCCAGCAGCCGGAGGGACTTGAAAGAGACCCAGTACTTC. This sequence encodes CASSRRDLKETQYF.

This chain connects TRBV20-1 to TRBJ2-7; D is possibly TRBD2 (6 bases). The germline CDR1 and CDR2 sequences are DFQATT and SNEGSKA (reference sequence). The germline V and J ends were trimmed by 3 bases and 11 bases, with 11 bases remaining between them. This CDR3 comprises 10 residues. CDR3 region: CSASLTREYF. As DNA, the CDR3 is TGCAGTGCTAGCTTGACTAGGGAGTACTTC.

V is TRBV6-1 and J is TRBJ1-1; 8 bases line up with TRBD1. V lost 7 bases to trimming and J lost 0 bases; unmatched junction nucleotides: 4. Per germline, CDR1 MNHNS and CDR2 SASEGT. This CDR3 is built from 14 residues. The CDR3 here is CASTWTGMNTEAFF. Here the CDR3 DNA reads TGTGCCAGCACATGGACAGGGATGAACACTGAAGCTTTCTTT.

The chain recombines TRBV4-3 with TRBJ1-2; 8 bases line up with TRBD1. V gave up 3 bases and J gave up 7 bases; unmatched junction bases: 13. This CDR3 has 16 residues. In germline, CDR1 is LGHNA, CDR2 YSLEER. The CDR3 sequence is CASSHVGRQGAFGYTF. DNA of the CDR3: TGCGCCAGCAGCCATGTGGGTAGGCAGGGGGCATTTGGCTACACCTTC.

V usage is TRBV9 and J usage is TRBJ2-1, with 13 bases lining up with TRBD2. This CDR3 is built from 15 residues. Trimming took 4 bases from V and 8 from J; bases not matched to a gene: 6. From germline, CDR1 is SGDLS and CDR2 YYNGEE. CDR3 in amino acids: CASSPGLAGVDEQFF. Written as DNA, the CDR3 is TGTGCCAGCAGCCCCGGACTAGCGGGGGTCGATGAGCAGTTCTTC.

J is TRBJ2-3 and V is TRBV4-2; 7 nucleotides match TRBD2. V shed 1 base and J 1 base; nucleotides not matched to a gene: 2. Germline V lookup: CDR1 LGHNA, CDR2 YNFKEQ. This CDR3 has 15 residues. CDR3 DNA: TGTGCCAGCAGCCAAGGAAGCGGGGGCACAGATACGCAGTATTTT. Translating gives CASSQGSGGTDTQYF.

The chain uses TRBV4-3 and TRBJ2-3, with D possibly TRBD2 on 5 matching bases. This CDR3 spans 14 amino acids. V dropped 4 bases and J dropped 5 bases, with 13 bases sitting between them. The germline V gene encodes CDR1 LGHNA and CDR2 YSLEER. CDR3 nucleotide sequence: TGCGCCAGCAGCCCCGTACGGGGTGAAGATACGCAGTATTTT. It translates to CASSPVRGEDTQYF.

The V call is TRBV9, the J call TRBJ2-7; maybe TRBD2 (7 bases). The V and J ends lost 3 bases and 3 bases respectively, with 25 bases between them. From germline, CDR1 is SGDLS and CDR2 YYNGEE. This CDR3 is 18 amino acids long. The CDR3 loop reads CASSAPYVGGGSRYEQYF. As DNA, the CDR3 is TGTGCCAGCAGCGCCCCATATGTGGGGGGCGGGAGTCGCTACGAGCAGTACTTC.

This clone was observed a few times. The chain employs TRBV5-4 and TRBJ1-2; D not resolved. V was cut by 4 bases and J by 2 bases, with 15 bases left in between. Germline CDR1 SGHNT, CDR2 YYREEE (reference sequence). This CDR3 has 15 amino acids. Here the CDR3 reads CASSPRFGENYGYTF. The CDR3 bases are TGTGCCAGCAGCCCACGTTTCGGAGAAAACTATGGCTACACCTTC. Using reference TRBV5-4 and TRBJ1-2 for the parts outside the CDR3, the full variable domain is ETGVTQSPTHLIKTRGQQVTLRCSSQSGHNTVSWYQQALGQGPQFIFQYYREEENGRGNFPPRFSGLQFPNYSSELNVNALELDDSALYLCASSPRFGENYGYTFGSGTRLTVV.

V is TRBV7-2 and J is TRBJ1-1; a possible D gene is TRBD1 (6 bases). The CDR3 has 15 residues. Germline CDR1 is SGHTA and CDR2 is FQGNSA. V dropped 2 bases and J dropped 4 bases, with 14 bases sitting between them. This CDR3 reads CASSLSWGRGTEAFF. In nucleotides, the CDR3 is TGTGCCAGCAGCTTATCATGGGGGCGAGGCACTGAAGCTTTCTTT.

The chain has TRBV19 and TRBJ1-5; TRBD1 matches 7 bases. CDR1 and CDR2 from the germline V gene are LNHDA and SQIVND (reference sequence). This CDR3 region has 16 residues. The V and J ends lost 5 bases and 0 bases, in that order; junction bases with no gene match: 7. CDR3 loop: CASSFDRANSNQPQHF. The CDR3, as DNA: TGTGCCAGTAGTTTCGACAGGGCTAATAGCAATCAGCCCCAGCATTTT.

The rearrangement joins TRBV18 to TRBJ2-7; D might be TRBD1 (6 bases). Germline V lookup: CDR1 KGHSH, CDR2 LQKENI. CDR3 size: 14 residues. Trimming cost V 2 bases and J 4 bases, with 12 bases left between them. The chain's CDR3 is CASSPGGWAYEQYF. The CDR3 DNA follows: TGTGCCAGCTCACCAGGGGGCTGGGCTTACGAGCAGTACTTC.

This clone was counted once. V gene TRBV4-3 combines with J gene TRBJ2-3, with D perhaps TRBD2 (6 bases). In germline, CDR1 is LGHNA, CDR2 YSLEER. V lost 0 bases to trimming and J lost 3 bases, with 10 bases between them. The CDR3 is 15 amino acids. The CDR3 region has the DNA TGCGCCAGCAGCCAAGATAGGAGCGGGACAGATACGCAGTATTTT. It codes for CASSQDRSGTDTQYF.

There are a few counts of this clone. The chain employs TRBV2 and TRBJ1-2, with a weak D call TRBD1 (5 bases). Trimming removed 5 bases at V and 5 bases at J, with 15 bases between. Germline CDR1 and CDR2: SNHLY and FYNNEI. CDR3 length: 14 amino acids. The CDR3 sequence: CASSPTASTYGYTF. The CDR3 nucleotides are TGTGCCAGCAGTCCGACAGCAAGCACTTATGGCTACACCTTC.

The rearrangement uses TRBV5-1 and TRBJ1-1; the D is unclear. Trimming took off 4 bases at V and 1 base at J, with 8 bases between the two ends. The CDR3 loop spans 13 amino acids. CDR1 and CDR2 (germline): SGHRS, YFSETQ. In DNA form, the CDR3 reads TGCGCCAGCAGCCCTACGGGGAACACTGAAGCTTTCTTT. Translating it yields CASSPTGNTEAFF.

The chain combines TRBV12-5 with TRBJ2-1; the match to TRBD2 covers 13 bases. Germline V gene sequence: CDR1 LGHNT, CDR2 FRNRAP. After removal of 1 base from V and 6 bases from J, the junction contained 0 bases not matched to a gene. This CDR3 spans 15 amino acids. CDR3 loop: CASGLGLAGGNEQFF. CDR3 DNA sequence: TGTGCTAGTGGTTTGGGACTAGCGGGGGGCAATGAGCAGTTCTTC.

The chain links TRBV27 to TRBJ1-2; a weak D match, TRBD1 (5 bases). Germline assignment: CDR1 MNHEY and CDR2 SMNVEV (reference sequence). The CDR3 is 16 residues long. Trimming removed 5 bases at V and 4 bases at J, with 20 bases between. The CDR3 DNA sequence: TGTGCCAGCAGTCCCCTACACCCTGGGGGGACCTATGGCTACACCTTC. Translation: CASSPLHPGGTYGYTF.

V and J are TRBV7-2 and TRBJ2-3; 7 bases fit TRBD2. Trimming removed 5 bases from V and 0 bases from J; junction bases left unmatched: 5. Germline lookup yields CDR1 SGHTA and CDR2 FQGNSA. This CDR3 spans 15 amino acids. The CDR3: CASSPGLPSTDTQYF. The CDR3 coding sequence is TGTGCCAGCAGCCCGGGACTACCCAGCACAGATACGCAGTATTTT.

CDR3 region: CASSLGGQGGGTEAFF. The CDR3 nucleotides read TGTGCCAGCAGCTTAGGGGGTCAGGGAGGAGGAACTGAAGCTTTCTTT. The V gene is TRBV11-3, the J gene TRBJ1-1; D is perhaps TRBD1 (5 bases). Germline CDR1 and CDR2: SGHNT and YENEEA. The V end was cut by 1 base, the J end by 5 bases, with 17 bases between. The CDR3 consists of 16 residues.